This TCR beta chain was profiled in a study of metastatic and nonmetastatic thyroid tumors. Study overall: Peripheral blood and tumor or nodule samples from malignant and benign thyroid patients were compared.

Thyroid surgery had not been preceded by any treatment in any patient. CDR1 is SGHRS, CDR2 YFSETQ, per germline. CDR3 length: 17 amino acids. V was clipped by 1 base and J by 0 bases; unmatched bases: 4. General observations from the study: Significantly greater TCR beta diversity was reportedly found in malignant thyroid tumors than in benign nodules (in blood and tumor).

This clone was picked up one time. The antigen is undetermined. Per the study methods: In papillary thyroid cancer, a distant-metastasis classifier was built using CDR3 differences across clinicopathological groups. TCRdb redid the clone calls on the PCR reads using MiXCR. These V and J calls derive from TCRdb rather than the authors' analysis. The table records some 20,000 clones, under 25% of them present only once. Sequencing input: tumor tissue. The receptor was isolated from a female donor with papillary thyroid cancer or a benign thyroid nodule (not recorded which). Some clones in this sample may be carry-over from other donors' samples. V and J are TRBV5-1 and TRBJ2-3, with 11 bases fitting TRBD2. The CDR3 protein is CASSLWGLAASTDTQYF. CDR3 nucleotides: TGCGCCAGCAGCTTGTGGGGACTAGCGGCCAGCACAGATACGCAGTATTTT.